This TCR beta chain was found in a study of T cell responses to AZD1222 COVID-19 vaccine. Germline values: CDR1 KGHSH, CDR2 LQKENI. Trimming left V 8 bases short and J 0 bases short, with 10 bases between. The CDR3 totals 13 residues. The data were produced by immunoSEQ multiplex PCR, yet TCRdb's version contains in-frame clones alone and is incomplete. The repertoire has some 150,000 clones, about 92% of them found once; the top ten carry approximately 2.1%. The clonotype was recovered from an adult in good health. V and J are TRBV18 and TRBJ1-1; TRBD1 is a possible D gene (6 bases). The material was peripheral blood, obtained on day 0 of AZD1222 vaccination. The CDR3 loop reads CASRRGMNTEAFF. CDR3 bases: TGTGCCAGCCGGAGGGGGATGAACACTGAAGCTTTCTTT.